The 25 T cell receptor beta chains below all came from one sample that was sequenced in a study of blood T cell repertoires in COVID-19. TCRdb's table, derived via immunoSEQ multiplex PCR, lists solely in-frame clones and lacks some. The profile covers about 120,000 clones, with roughly 90% appearing a single time and 7% to 9% taken by the ten largest. The sequencing sample was made of peripheral blood. Receptors were obtained from a human donor in a cohort sampled during active COVID-19.

The CDR3 sequence is CAYGVSNQPQHF. CDR3 DNA sequence: TGTGCCTACGGGGTTAGCAATCAGCCCCAGCATTTT. The rearrangement joins TRBV28 to TRBJ1-5; D unresolved. CDR1 MDHEN and CDR2 SYDVKM come from the germline V gene. Deletions cut 11 bases from V and 0 bases from J, with 8 bases between. This CDR3 has 12 amino acids.

The chain employs TRBV13 and TRBJ2-7, with D possibly TRBD2 on 6 matching bases. V was trimmed by 4 bases and J by 4 bases, leaving 17 bases between them. CDR1 is PRHDT, CDR2 FYEKMQ, per germline (reference sequence). The CDR3 runs 15 residues. CDR3 residues: CASSWGLQTQYEQYF. The CDR3 nucleotides are TGTGCCAGCAGCTGGGGACTCCAAACCCAGTACGAGCAGTACTTC.

This chain connects TRBV24-1 to TRBJ2-1; 8 nucleotides line up with TRBD1. The CDR3 runs 15 residues. V shed 5 bases, J shed 4 bases, and the junction held 6 bases outside the gene matches. Germline V gene sequence: CDR1 KGHDR, CDR2 SFDVKD. CDR3: CATSARTGPYNEQFF. The CDR3 coding sequence is TGTGCCACCAGTGCCAGGACAGGGCCTTACAATGAGCAGTTCTTC.

The chain employs TRBV6-2 or TRBV6-3 and TRBJ1-5, with 7 bases identical to TRBD1. The germline gives CDR1 MNHEY, CDR2 SVGEGT. V lost 6 bases to trimming and J lost 6 bases; unmatched junction nucleotides: 11. CDR3 length: 15 residues. The CDR3 nucleotides read TGTGCCAGCAGCGATACAGGGGCCGCTTCTCAGCCCCAGCATTTT. The encoded protein is CASSDTGAASQPQHF.

CDR3 residues: CASSPGLGFNTGELFF. The CDR3 bases are TGTGCCAGCAGCCCGGGTCTTGGGTTTAACACCGGGGAGCTGTTTTTT. The V call is TRBV5-4, the J call TRBJ2-2; no clear D gene. The CDR3 consists of 16 residues. V was pared by 4 bases and J by 2 bases, with 15 bases between. Germline CDR1 and CDR2: SGHNT and YYREEE (reference sequence).

Only one count was recorded for this clone. The chain employs TRBV19 and TRBJ2-1, with 8 bases matching TRBD2. The CDR3 runs 16 residues. CDR1 and CDR2 from the germline V gene are LNHDA and SQIVND (reference sequence). J gave up 0 bases and V 4 bases, and 5 bases lay outside the gene matches. Here the CDR3 DNA reads TGTGCCAGTAGTAAGATCGGGACTAGCTCCTACAATGAGCAGTTCTTC. Translated, it gives CASSKIGTSSYNEQFF.

The rearrangement links TRBV19 to TRBJ2-5; the match to TRBD2 covers 8 bases. CDR1 is LNHDA and CDR2 is SQIVND in the germline V gene (reference sequence). J lost 5 bases, V lost 4 bases, and 12 bases had no gene match. The CDR3 sequence is 16 residues long. In DNA, the CDR3 is TGTGCCAGTAGTACTCCCGGGAGGGAGAGGGAGGAGACCCAGTACTTC. This translates into CASSTPGREREETQYF.

The J gene is TRBJ1-2, the V gene TRBV2; the D is unclear. V lost 4 bases to trimming and J lost 4 bases, with 16 bases between them. The germline V gene has CDR1 SNHLY and CDR2 FYNNEI. The CDR3 extends over 15 amino acids. The CDR3 is CASSGVRGRGYGYTF. DNA of the CDR3: TGTGCCAGCAGTGGGGTAAGAGGGAGAGGCTATGGCTACACCTTC.

The gene calls are TRBV11-3 and TRBJ2-1, with 11 bases fitting TRBD2. This CDR3 is built from 16 residues. V was pared by 1 base and J by 9 bases, with 8 bases of the junction left unmatched. Looked up from germline, CDR1 is SGHNT and CDR2 is YENEEA. The DNA for the CDR3 is TGTGCCAGCAGCTTAGCCGGCCCGCTAGCGGGGGGTGAGCAGTTCTTC. As protein: CASSLAGPLAGGEQFF.

CDR3: CASSQARGLAGEETQYF. DNA for the CDR3: TGTGCCAGCAGCCAAGCACGAGGACTAGCGGGAGAAGAGACCCAGTACTTC. The V and J genes are TRBV14 and TRBJ2-5, with 13 bases identical to TRBD2. CDR1 and CDR2 from the germline V gene are SGHDN and FVKESK. J was trimmed by 3 bases and V by 1 base; bases with no gene match: 5. This CDR3 is built from 17 residues.

V gene TRBV18 combines with J gene TRBJ1-2; TRBD1 matches 12 bases. Germline V gene data show CDR1 as KGHSH and CDR2 as LQKENI. Trimming at V came to 4 bases and at J to 8 bases, leaving 8 bases not matched to a gene. The CDR3 is 15 residues long. Here the CDR3 reads CASSQPGQGARGYTF. In DNA form, the CDR3 reads TGTGCCAGCTCACAACCGGGACAGGGGGCGCGGGGCTACACCTTC. Drawing the rest from reference TRBV18 and TRBJ1-2, the complete variable domain is NAGVMQNPRHLVRRRGQEARLRCSPMKGHSHVYWYRQLPEEGLKFMVYLQKENIIDESGMPKERFSAEFPKEGPSILRIQQVVRGDSAAYFCASSQPGQGARGYTFGSGTRLTVV.

J is TRBJ2-5 and V is TRBV14, with D possibly being TRBD1 (7 bases). V shed 1 base and J shed 7 bases, with 16 bases lying between them. CDR1 and CDR2 from the germline V gene are SGHDN and FVKESK. This CDR3 is 15 amino acids long. The CDR3 nucleotides are TGTGCCAGCAGCCAAGCGGCAGGGGGGCTCGGGACCCAGTACTTC. Translated: CASSQAAGGLGTQYF.

The chain couples TRBV5-5 to TRBJ1-4; no definite D call. Trimming removed 2 bases from V and 0 bases from J, with 11 bases in between. The CDR3 has 16 amino acids. Looked up from germline, CDR1 is SGHKS and CDR2 is YYEKEE (reference sequence). This chain's CDR3 is CASSLRGDATNEKLFF. CDR3 DNA: TGTGCCAGCAGCTTACGAGGAGATGCAACTAATGAAAAACTGTTTTTT.

V usage is TRBV5-1 and J usage is TRBJ2-1, with 11 bases aligning to TRBD2. Germline V gives CDR1 SGHRS, CDR2 YFSETQ. This CDR3 has 14 residues. Trimming at V came to 2 bases and at J to 7 bases, leaving 2 bases not matched to a gene. CDR3 residues: CASSLTSGSNEQFF. The CDR3 DNA sequence: TGCGCCAGCAGCTTAACTAGCGGGAGTAATGAGCAGTTCTTC.

This clone showed up just once. The genes are TRBV18 and TRBJ1-3; D is possibly TRBD1 (6 bases). The CDR3 loop spans 16 amino acids. Trimming removed 1 base from V and 2 bases from J, with 12 bases in between. Germline-derived CDR1 and CDR2 are KGHSH and LQKENI. The CDR3 DNA follows: TGTGCCAGCTCACCACGAGGGGGATACGCTGGAAACACCATATATTTT. Translated, it gives CASSPRGGYAGNTIYF.

The rearrangement links TRBV10-3 to TRBJ2-7, with 12 bases identical to TRBD1. The CDR3 runs 15 residues. V lost 10 bases and J lost 0; bases outside the gene matches: 7. Per the germline V gene, CDR1 is ENHRY and CDR2 is SYGVKD. The CDR3 sequence: CATRPGQGASYEQYF. CDR3 in DNA: TGTGCCACCCGCCCGGGACAGGGGGCCTCCTACGAGCAGTACTTC.

J is TRBJ1-6 and V is TRBV18, with D possibly being TRBD1 (5 bases). The ends were cut back, 8 bases at V and 16 bases at J, with 21 bases in the middle. This CDR3 contains 13 residues. Looked up from germline, CDR1 is KGHSH and CDR2 is LQKENI. CDR3 bases: TGTGCCAGCGGGGCCGGGCCCTCCTTAGTGCTCCACTTT. It codes for CASGAGPSLVLHF.

The genes are TRBV24-1 and TRBJ2-2, with D perhaps TRBD1 (6 bases). The CDR3 has 16 amino acids. CDR1 and CDR2 from the germline V gene are KGHDR and SFDVKD. V lost 0 bases to trimming and J lost 2 bases, with 9 bases between them. CDR3 nucleotide sequence: TGTGCCACCAGTGATTTGGGGGACATTAACACCGGGGAGCTGTTTTTT. Its protein product is CATSDLGDINTGELFF.

This chain joins TRBV6-6 and TRBJ2-2; tentative D call: TRBD1 (6 bases). Germline-derived CDR1 and CDR2 are MNHNY and SVGAGI (reference sequence). The V gene lost 6 bases and the J gene lost 3 bases, with 11 bases spanning the gap. The CDR3 has 14 amino acids. For the CDR3, the DNA is TGTGCCAGCAGAGAGGGGACATACACCGGGGAGCTGTTTTTT. It yields the protein CASREGTYTGELFF.

This clone has a single count. Here the CDR3 reads CASFGERTGYTF. CDR3 bases: TGTGCCAGCTTCGGGGAGCGGACTGGCTACACCTTC. The chain combines TRBV6-5 with TRBJ1-2, with D unresolved. Germline V lookup: CDR1 MNHEY, CDR2 SVGAGI. This CDR3 has 12 residues. V was pared by 8 bases and J by 7 bases, with 14 bases between.

This sequence joins TRBV9 and TRBJ1-2; TRBD1 agrees at 7 bases. The CDR3 runs to 13 residues. Germline V gene sequence: CDR1 SGDLS, CDR2 YYNGEE. Trimming removed 3 bases from V and 4 bases from J; junction bases left unmatched: 3. The CDR3 sequence: CASSARQGYGYTF. The DNA of the CDR3 is TGTGCCAGCAGCGCCCGACAGGGCTATGGCTACACCTTC.

The chain joins TRBV5-6 to TRBJ1-2; D gene ambiguous. This CDR3 spans 16 amino acids. CDR1 SGHDT and CDR2 YYEEEE come from the germline V gene. V lost 4 bases, J lost 1 base, and 17 bases lay in between. This CDR3 reads CASSPLAGLFNYGYTF. CDR3 nucleotide sequence: TGTGCCAGCAGCCCGCTGGCGGGTTTATTTAACTATGGCTACACCTTC.

The CDR3 DNA is TGTGCCAGTTCAGGGGGCGCGGGTTCAGCTCAGCCCCAGCATTTT. Translation gives CASSGGAGSAQPQHF. The chain uses TRBV2 and TRBJ1-5, with 8 bases fitting TRBD1. Germline V gene sequence: CDR1 SNHLY, CDR2 FYNNEI. This CDR3 is built from 15 residues. V shed 9 bases, J shed 6 bases, and the junction held 13 bases outside the gene matches.

V gene TRBV30 combines with J gene TRBJ1-2; 7 bases agree with TRBD1. With V trimmed by 3 bases and J by 7 bases, 5 bases remained unmatched. The CDR3 is made up of 12 amino acids. Germline values: CDR1 GTSNPN, CDR2 SVGIG (reference sequence). Here the CDR3 DNA reads TGTGCCTGGAGAAGGGACAGACTTGGCTACACCTTC. Translating gives CAWRRDRLGYTF.

V usage is TRBV6-4 and J usage is TRBJ2-2; 13 nucleotides agree with TRBD2. CDR1 and CDR2 from the germline V gene are MRHNA and SNTAGT. The CDR3 covers 18 residues. The V segment lost 4 bases and the J segment 0 bases; nucleotides outside the gene matches: 5. The CDR3 DNA is TGTGCCAGCAGTGGCCCGACTAGCGGGGGGCCGAACACCGGGGAGCTGTTTTTT. Translation gives CASSGPTSGGPNTGELFF.